The source of this T cell receptor (beta chain) is a study of CD8+ T cells in alopecia areata. General study results and limits: Scalp clonality, along with expanded CD8+ clones among the top 100, was significantly decreased by tofacitinib. Researchers say the link of baseline CD8+ expansion to response remains uncertain, with one nonresponder. Greater clonality was observed in lesional scalp samples, especially alopecia totalis/universalis, versus normal scalp. Scalp and blood retained many expanded lesional clones during tofacitinib.

RNA was extracted and reverse transcribed into cDNA as the sequencing template. The data were produced by immunoSEQ multiplex PCR, yet TCRdb's version contains in-frame clones alone and is incomplete. The table includes approximately 280,000 clones, 58% detected once. Of note for this clone: The target antigen is unknown.

As for treatment: oral pan-JAK inhibitor, 5-10 mg twice daily. This sequence was found in a human donor with alopecia areata. This specimen consisted of CD4+ T cells sorted from blood, obtained at week 24, from a patient treated with tofacitinib.

CDR3 bases: TGTGCCAGTGCGGCAGGGGGCTCCTACGAGCAGTACTTC. This codes for CASAAGGSYEQYF. The chain links TRBV19 to TRBJ2-7; 7 nucleotides agree with TRBD1. The germline gives CDR1 LNHDA, CDR2 SQIVND (reference sequence). The CDR3 extends over 13 amino acids. V lost 8 bases to trimming and J lost 0 bases; unmatched junction nucleotides: 4.